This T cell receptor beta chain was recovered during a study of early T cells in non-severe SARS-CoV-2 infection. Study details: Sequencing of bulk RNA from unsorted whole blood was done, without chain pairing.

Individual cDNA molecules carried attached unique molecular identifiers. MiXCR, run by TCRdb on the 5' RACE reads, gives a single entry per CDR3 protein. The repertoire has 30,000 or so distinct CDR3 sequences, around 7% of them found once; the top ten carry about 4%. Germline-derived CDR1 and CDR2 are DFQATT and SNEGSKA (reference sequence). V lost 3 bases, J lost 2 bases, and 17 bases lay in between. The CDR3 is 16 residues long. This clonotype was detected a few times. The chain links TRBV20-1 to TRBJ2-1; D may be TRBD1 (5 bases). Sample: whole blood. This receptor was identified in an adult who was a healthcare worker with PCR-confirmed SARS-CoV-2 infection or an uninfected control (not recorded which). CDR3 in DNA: TGCAGTGCTAGTAACGTCAGGGATTCCCCCTACAATGAGCAGTTCTTC. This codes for CSASNVRDSPYNEQFF.